The 3 T cell receptor beta chains in this list originate from one sample, sequenced in a study of beta chain features in type 1 diabetes. Their specific antigens are unknown. Study-wide points: Within each of all four CD4+ subsets, Type 1 diabetes patients had TCRB CDR3s that were moderately but significantly shorter.

Isolated RNA was reverse transcribed in full, so expressed TCRB transcripts were sequenced. The data were produced by immunoSEQ multiplex PCR, yet TCRdb's version contains in-frame clones alone and is incomplete. The repertoire consists of approximately 600,000 clones, with approximately 13% occurring once and the leading ten covering 0.09% to 0.15%. The sample consisted of naive CD4+ T cells from blood. Receptors originate from a young man with type 1 diabetes.

This clone was counted only a few times. The rearrangement links TRBV7-9 to TRBJ2-1; 8 positions match TRBD2. Per germline, CDR1 SEHNR and CDR2 FQNEAQ (reference sequence). The CDR3 runs to 16 residues. The J segment lost 8 bases and the V segment lost 4 bases, leaving 13 bases of the junction unmatched. The CDR3, as DNA: TGTGCCAGCAGCTCTTTCGCGGGGGGTTCTTTCTATGAGCAGTTCTTC. Its protein product is CASSSFAGGSFYEQFF.

The V call is TRBV5-1, the J call TRBJ1-2, with a tentative D call TRBD1 (5 bases). CDR3 length equals 13 residues. CDR1 is SGHRS, CDR2 YFSETQ, per germline. V was shortened by 0 bases and J by 6 bases, with 9 bases between the two germline ends. The DNA of the CDR3 is TGCGCCAGCAGCTTGGTAGGGGAGGATGGCTACACCTTC. It is translated as CASSLVGEDGYTF.

The V gene is TRBV15, the J gene TRBJ1-1; no clear D. The CDR3 is 13 amino acids. Trimming left V 0 bases short and J 5 bases short, with 7 bases between. CDR1 and CDR2 from the germline V gene are LNHNV and YYDKDF (reference sequence). This CDR3 is CATSRDISTEAFF. The CDR3, as DNA: TGTGCCACCAGCAGAGATATTAGTACTGAAGCTTTCTTT.